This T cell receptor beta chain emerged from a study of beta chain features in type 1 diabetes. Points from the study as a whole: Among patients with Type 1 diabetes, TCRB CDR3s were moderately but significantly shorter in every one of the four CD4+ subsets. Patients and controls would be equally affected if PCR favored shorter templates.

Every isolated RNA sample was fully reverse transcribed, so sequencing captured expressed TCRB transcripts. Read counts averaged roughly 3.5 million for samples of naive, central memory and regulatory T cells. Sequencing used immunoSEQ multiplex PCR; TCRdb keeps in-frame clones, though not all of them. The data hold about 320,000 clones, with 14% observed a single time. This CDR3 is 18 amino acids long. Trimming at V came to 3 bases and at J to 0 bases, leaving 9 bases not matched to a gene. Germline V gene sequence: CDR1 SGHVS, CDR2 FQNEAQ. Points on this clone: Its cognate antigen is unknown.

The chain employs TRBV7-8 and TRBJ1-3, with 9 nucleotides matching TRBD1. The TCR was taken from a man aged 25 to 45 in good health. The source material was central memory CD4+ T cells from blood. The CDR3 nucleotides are TGTGCCAGCAGCTTGACCGGGACAGGGTTCGGCTCTGGAAACACCATATATTTT. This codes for CASSLTGTGFGSGNTIYF.